The rows below give T cell receptor beta chains drawn from one sample of a study of T cells in Graves' hyperthyroidism and ophthalmopathy. TCRdb analysed the multiplex PCR reads with MiXCR anew, one entry per CDR3 protein. The table includes about 280,000 distinct CDR3 sequences, less than 30% detected once. Material: blood. These receptors all come from a man aged 35-49 years with Graves' hyperthyroidism that later progressed to Graves' ophthalmopathy. CDR3s include the opening cysteine and the closing phenylalanine or tryptophan. A D gene is named only where the DNA matches it firmly. The size entry is marked missing in some rows and otherwise reads once, few, many or a size class.

TRBD1	TRBV2	TRBJ2-5	many	TGTGCCAGCAGTGAGACAGGGCCACAAGAGACCCAGTACTTC	CASSETGPQETQYF
.	TRBV11-2	TRBJ2-7	many	TGTGCCAGCAGCTTGGCAGTAATCTCCTACGAGCAGTACTTC	CASSLAVISYEQYF
.	TRBV28	TRBJ1-1	many	TGTGCCAGCAGTTTCCAGGGGAGGATGAACACTGAAGCTTTCTTT	CASSFQGRMNTEAFF
TRBD1	TRBV12-3/TRBV12-4	TRBJ2-5	.	TGTGCCAGCACCACTGACAGGGTTAGAGAGACCCAGTACTTC	CASTTDRVRETQYF
TRBD1	TRBV19	TRBJ1-1	.	TGTGCCAGTACCCGGCGGGGGACAGCAGAAGCTTTCTTT	CASTRRGTAEAFF
.	TRBV6-2/TRBV6-3	TRBJ2-7	.	TGTGCCAGCAGTTCCGCAGGGTCCGACGAGCAGTACTTC	CASSSAGSDEQYF
.	TRBV4-1	TRBJ1-1	many	TGCGCCAGCAGCCAAGATTGGGGGAGGAACACTGAAGCTTTCTTT	CASSQDWGRNTEAFF
.	TRBV7-2	TRBJ2-7	.	TGTGCCAGCAGCTTAGGGCTAGCAGGGCAGAAATCGGGCGAGCAGTACTTC	CASSLGLAGQKSGEQYF
TRBD2	TRBV12-3/TRBV12-4	TRBJ2-7	many	TGTGCCAGCAGTCGGACTAGCGGGAGTTCCAGCTCCTACGAGCAGTACTTC	CASSRTSGSSSSYEQYF
.	TRBV7-2	TRBJ2-7	many	TGTGCCAGCACCCTGCTAGCCCAACGACACGAGCAGTACTTC	CASTLLAQRHEQYF
TRBD2	TRBV6-1	TRBJ2-2	many	TGTGCCAGCAGAGAGACCGGGACTAGCAGACACGGGGAGCTGTTTTTT	CASRETGTSRHGELFF
.	TRBV5-6	TRBJ2-7	many	TGTGCCAGCAGCTTGTTTTACACAGTGACCTACGAGCAGTACTTC	CASSLFYTVTYEQYF
.	TRBV6-5	TRBJ1-2	many	TGTGCCAGCAGTTACTCATATCCTAACTATGGCTACACCTTC	CASSYSYPNYGYTF
TRBD2	TRBV12-3/TRBV12-4	TRBJ2-7	many	TGTGCCAGCAGTCTATCTTTAGCGGGAGCCTACGAGCAGTACTTC	CASSLSLAGAYEQYF
.	TRBV15	TRBJ2-2	many	TGTGCCACCAGCAGAGATTTGACTCTAACCGGGGAGCTGTTTTTT	CATSRDLTLTGELFF
TRBD2	TRBV30	TRBJ2-7	many	TGTGCCTGGTCTACGCTAGCGGCATACGAGCAGTACTTC	CAWSTLAAYEQYF
.	TRBV3-1	TRBJ2-5	many	TGTGCCAGCAGCCAAATGAAAGAGACCCAGTACTTC	CASSQMKETQYF
.	TRBV4-1	TRBJ1-1	many	TGCGCCAGCAGCCAAATCCGCAGCAACACTGAAGCTTTCTTT	CASSQIRSNTEAFF
TRBD2	TRBV20-1	TRBJ2-7	many	TGCAGTGCTCTTACTAGCGGGAGGGCCGAGTACGAGCAGTACTTC	CSALTSGRAEYEQYF
.	TRBV27	TRBJ2-7	.	TGTGCCAGCAGTTTATACGGGGCCCAAGCCTACGAGCAGTACTTC	CASSLYGAQAYEQYF
TRBD2	TRBV2	TRBJ2-7	many	TGTGCCAGCAGGCGGGAGTACCACGAGCAGTACTTC	CASRREYHEQYF
TRBD1	TRBV20-1	TRBJ1-2	few	TGCAGTGCTACAGACAGGGGCTATGGCTACACCTTC	CSATDRGYGYTF
.	TRBV19	TRBJ2-7	many	TGTGCCAGTAGTATCGGCAGGCCATCCTACGAGCAGTACTTC	CASSIGRPSYEQYF
.	TRBV7-3	TRBJ2-2	.	TGTGCCAGCAGCTTCGACTCCACCGGGGAGCTGTTTTTT	CASSFDSTGELFF
TRBD2	TRBV20-1	TRBJ2-7	many	TGCAGTGCCCGTTCCCCGTTAGCGGGAGGGGCCTACGAGCAGTACTTC	CSARSPLAGGAYEQYF
.	TRBV15	TRBJ2-4	.	TGTGCCACCAGCAGAGATGCCCCTCGTAGAGGGCGAGGGGACATTCAGTACTTC	CATSRDAPRRGRGDIQYF